Detailed here is one TCR beta chain. Germline V CDR1 and CDR2: SGHTA, FQGNSA. V lost 6 bases and J 3 bases, leaving 24 bases between the germline ends. This CDR3 is 17 amino acids long. Repertoires were generated with immunoSEQ multiplex PCR, while TCRdb's copy carries only in-frame clones and drops some. This repertoire shows more than 75,000 clones, roughly 80% found once; its top ten account for about 1.3%. This sample was taken from a study of T cell responses to AZD1222 COVID-19 vaccine. This clonotype was sampled from an adult who received the AZD1222 COVID-19 vaccine. The specimen comprised peripheral blood, sampled 28 days after the second AZD1222 dose. V gene TRBV7-2 combines with J gene TRBJ2-7; D might be TRBD2 (6 bases). The CDR3 bases are TGTGCCAGCAGGCTTAGAGGTGGTAGCGGCGCCGTCTACGAGCAGTACTTC. It codes for CASRLRGGSGAVYEQYF.